The subject of this entry is one T cell receptor beta chain. CDR3 length: 15 amino acids. The V segment lost 1 base and the J segment 5 bases; nucleotides outside the gene matches: 3. The germline V gene has CDR1 GTSNPN and CDR2 SVGIG (reference sequence). This sample stems from a study of sequential checkpoint blockade in melanoma. Study-wide context: Both treatment sequences were followed by maintenance nivolumab.

TCRdb's copy holds only in-frame clones and misses some; the assay was immunoSEQ multiplex PCR. The repertoire includes fewer than 40,000 clones, about 88% of them detected once, and around 12% sits in the top ten. Treatment indicated: randomized to nivolumab then ipilimumab (arm A) or the reverse (arm B). Patients had received no earlier DNA-damaging chemotherapy. The V gene is TRBV30, the J gene TRBJ2-3, with 13 bases lining up with TRBD2. This clonotype originated in a human donor with melanoma. Sequencing used CD8+ T cells sorted from blood (inferred from file names), obtained from a patient given nivolumab and ipilimumab in sequence. CDR3 sequence: CAWSGGLAGIDTQYF. The CDR3 nucleotides read TGTGCCTGGAGTGGGGGACTAGCGGGAATAGATACGCAGTATTTT.